The present T cell receptor beta chain was sequenced within a study of cytotoxic CD8 clonotypes in ibrutinib-treated CLL. Background on the study: Under twelve relapsed/refractory, 15 treatment-naive; around 18 IGHV unmutated.

Target depth was 1 in 200,000 to 1 in 1 million T cells, about 10x per clonotype. Measured with immunoSEQ multiplex PCR; TCRdb has only the in-frame clones, and not every one. The sample gives some 130,000 clones, roughly 85% of which show up once; roughly 2% is in the top ten. Worth noting for this clone: What it binds is unknown.

Study-wide points: Public clonotypes (which were uncommon) either contracted or remained stable on treatment.

The CDR3 has 15 residues. Sample: PBMCs, taken after 24 months of ibrutinib treatment. The chain employs TRBV21-1 and TRBJ1-5. TRBV21-1 is labeled a pseudogene. The sequence came from a human donor with chronic lymphocytic leukemia. CDR3 bases: TGTGCCAGCAGCAAAGGCCCGGGCAGTCTGTTTGCCCAGCATTTT. This codes for CASSKGPGSLFAQHF.